This is a list of T cell receptor beta chains from one sample in a study of blood T cell repertoires in COVID-19. Only in-frame clones appear in the TCRdb table, and some are missing; sequencing was by immunoSEQ multiplex PCR. The table includes nearly 350,000 clones, 90% to 95% detected once. The specimen sequenced was peripheral blood. The receptors shown here come from a woman between 18 and 29 years old who had recovered from COVID-19. The CDR3 runs from the conserved cysteine through the conserved F or W. The order of the fields is J gene, clone size, D gene, V gene, CDR3 protein, CDR3 DNA. A D gene is named only where the DNA matches it firmly. Clone size appears in some rows only: once, few, many, or a class for an expanded clone.

j_call: TRBJ1-1; clone_size: -; d_call: -; v_call: TRBV10-3; cdr3_aa: CAISEATDLNTEAFF; cdr3_nt: TGTGCCATCAGTGAGGCTACAGATTTGAACACTGAAGCTTTCTTT
j_call: TRBJ2-3; clone_size: -; d_call: -; v_call: TRBV11-2; cdr3_aa: CASSPGNTQYF; cdr3_nt: TGTGCCAGCAGCCCGGGGAATACGCAGTATTTT
j_call: TRBJ2-1; clone_size: -; d_call: TRBD2; v_call: TRBV13; cdr3_aa: CASSLPLAGGYNEQFF; cdr3_nt: TGTGCCAGCAGCTTACCCCTAGCGGGAGGTTACAATGAGCAGTTCTTC
j_call: TRBJ2-1; clone_size: -; d_call: TRBD1; v_call: TRBV28; cdr3_aa: CASSTTGSSYNEQFF; cdr3_nt: TGTGCCAGCAGCACGACAGGGAGCTCCTACAATGAGCAGTTCTTC
j_call: TRBJ2-1; clone_size: -; d_call: TRBD1; v_call: TRBV20-1; cdr3_aa: CSASKSRQGSRTGQFF; cdr3_nt: TGCAGTGCTAGTAAATCGAGACAGGGGAGTCGGACAGGGCAGTTCTTC
j_call: TRBJ1-2; clone_size: -; d_call: -; v_call: TRBV10-3; cdr3_aa: CATRQQATLDYGYTF; cdr3_nt: TGTGCCACCAGACAACAGGCGACCCTCGACTATGGCTACACCTTC
j_call: TRBJ2-3; clone_size: -; d_call: TRBD2; v_call: TRBV7-2; cdr3_aa: CASSLGSGSQTDTQYF; cdr3_nt: TGTGCCAGCAGCTTAGGAAGCGGGAGCCAGACAGATACGCAGTATTTT
j_call: TRBJ1-2; clone_size: -; d_call: -; v_call: TRBV2; cdr3_aa: CASSDSTGYGYTF; cdr3_nt: TGTGCCAGCAGTGATTCCACAGGGTATGGCTACACCTTC
j_call: TRBJ1-1; clone_size: -; d_call: -; v_call: TRBV9; cdr3_aa: CASSVLPPPGNTEAFF; cdr3_nt: TGTGCCAGCAGCGTATTGCCTCCTCCGGGGAACACTGAAGCTTTCTTT
j_call: TRBJ2-5; clone_size: -; d_call: -; v_call: TRBV5-1; cdr3_aa: CASSFASRETQYF; cdr3_nt: TGCGCCAGCAGCTTTGCTAGTCGGGAGACCCAGTACTTC
j_call: TRBJ2-1; clone_size: -; d_call: -; v_call: TRBV11-3; cdr3_aa: CASSSRRSSYNEQFF; cdr3_nt: TGTGCCAGCAGCTCGCGGCGAAGCTCCTACAATGAGCAGTTCTTC
j_call: TRBJ2-3; clone_size: once; d_call: TRBD2; v_call: TRBV3-1/TRBV3-2; cdr3_aa: CASSQRAGGRTDTQYF; cdr3_nt: TGTGCCAGCAGCCAAAGGGCGGGAGGGCGCACAGATACGCAGTATTTT
j_call: TRBJ2-1; clone_size: -; d_call: TRBD1; v_call: TRBV11-2; cdr3_aa: CATSDRGFYNEQFF; cdr3_nt: TGTGCCACCTCAGACAGGGGTTTCTACAATGAGCAGTTCTTC
j_call: TRBJ1-5; clone_size: -; d_call: TRBD1; v_call: TRBV5-8; cdr3_aa: CASSTGQGLNSQPQHF; cdr3_nt: TGTGCCAGCAGCACGGGACAGGGCCTCAACAGTCAGCCCCAGCATTTT
j_call: TRBJ2-1; clone_size: -; d_call: TRBD2; v_call: TRBV6-6; cdr3_aa: CASTRLAVNREQFF; cdr3_nt: TGTGCCAGCACCCGACTAGCGGTTAATCGCGAGCAGTTCTTC
j_call: TRBJ1-5; clone_size: -; d_call: TRBD1; v_call: TRBV7-2; cdr3_aa: CASSSQGAEQPQHF; cdr3_nt: TGTGCCAGCAGCTCTCAGGGGGCTGAACAGCCCCAGCATTTT
j_call: TRBJ1-1; clone_size: -; d_call: -; v_call: TRBV7-2; cdr3_aa: CASSLERDTEAFF; cdr3_nt: TGTGCCAGCAGCTTAGAGAGGGACACTGAAGCTTTCTTT
j_call: TRBJ1-2; clone_size: -; d_call: -; v_call: TRBV6-2/TRBV6-3; cdr3_aa: CASSRQDNYGYTF; cdr3_nt: TGTGCCAGCAGTCGACAGGATAACTATGGCTACACCTTC
j_call: TRBJ1-1; clone_size: -; d_call: -; v_call: TRBV30; cdr3_aa: CAWSPSPGVSTEAFF; cdr3_nt: TGTGCCTGGAGTCCATCCCCGGGGGTTAGCACTGAAGCTTTCTTT
j_call: TRBJ2-1; clone_size: -; d_call: TRBD2; v_call: TRBV3-1/TRBV3-2; cdr3_aa: CASSQSIAGGPNEQFF; cdr3_nt: TGTGCCAGCAGCCAATCAATAGCGGGAGGTCCCAATGAGCAGTTCTTC
j_call: TRBJ2-1; clone_size: -; d_call: -; v_call: TRBV29-1; cdr3_aa: CSVVGRVVEQFF; cdr3_nt: TGCAGCGTTGTTGGCAGGGTGGTTGAGCAGTTCTTC
j_call: TRBJ1-3; clone_size: -; d_call: -; v_call: TRBV29-1; cdr3_aa: CSVGLGNTIYF; cdr3_nt: TGCAGCGTGGGCCTTGGAAACACCATATATTTT
j_call: TRBJ2-1; clone_size: -; d_call: -; v_call: TRBV2; cdr3_aa: CASSGAVSYNEQFF; cdr3_nt: TGTGCCAGCAGTGGGGCAGTTTCCTACAATGAGCAGTTCTTC
j_call: TRBJ1-1; clone_size: few; d_call: -; v_call: TRBV5-5; cdr3_aa: CASSPHGRQVRTPSEAFF; cdr3_nt: TGTGCCAGCAGCCCCCATGGCCGACAGGTCCGGACCCCTTCTGAAGCTTTCTTT
j_call: TRBJ2-2; clone_size: -; d_call: -; v_call: TRBV5-6; cdr3_aa: CASSLVTAGELFF; cdr3_nt: TGTGCCAGCAGCTTGGTAACAGCCGGTGAGCTGTTTTTT
j_call: TRBJ1-1; clone_size: -; d_call: -; v_call: TRBV9; cdr3_aa: CASSEPRGRGAVGTEAFF; cdr3_nt: TGTGCCAGCAGCGAGCCTAGGGGCAGGGGCGCCGTAGGCACTGAAGCTTTCTTT
j_call: TRBJ2-1; clone_size: once; d_call: TRBD1; v_call: TRBV5-1; cdr3_aa: CASSLERGHTYNEQFF; cdr3_nt: TGCGCCAGCAGCTTGGAGAGGGGGCACACCTACAATGAGCAGTTCTTC
j_call: TRBJ1-2; clone_size: -; d_call: TRBD1; v_call: TRBV7-9; cdr3_aa: CASSEGQGAYYGYTF; cdr3_nt: TGTGCCAGCAGCGAGGGACAGGGTGCCTACTATGGCTACACCTTC
j_call: TRBJ1-1; clone_size: -; d_call: -; v_call: TRBV5-4; cdr3_aa: CATRPGWLRMAEAFF; cdr3_nt: TGTGCAACTCGGCCAGGGTGGCTTAGAATGGCTGAAGCTTTCTTT
j_call: TRBJ1-1; clone_size: once; d_call: -; v_call: TRBV6-5; cdr3_aa: CASSYYGQLAEAFF; cdr3_nt: TGTGCCAGCAGTTACTATGGGCAGCTCGCTGAAGCTTTCTTT
j_call: TRBJ2-3; clone_size: -; d_call: TRBD2; v_call: TRBV27; cdr3_aa: CASSLIGGRVSRGYPDTQYF; cdr3_nt: TGTGCCAGCAGTTTAATTGGCGGGAGGGTATCGCGGGGGTACCCAGATACGCAGTATTTT
j_call: TRBJ2-4; clone_size: -; d_call: -; v_call: TRBV5-4; cdr3_aa: CASSVTGNFKNIQYF; cdr3_nt: TGTGCCAGCAGCGTTACAGGGAACTTTAAAAACATTCAGTACTTC
j_call: TRBJ1-2; clone_size: -; d_call: TRBD1; v_call: TRBV27; cdr3_aa: CASSLAGTANYGYTF; cdr3_nt: TGTGCCAGCAGTTTAGCCGGGACAGCAAACTATGGCTACACCTTC
j_call: TRBJ1-5; clone_size: -; d_call: TRBD1; v_call: TRBV27; cdr3_aa: CASSLGQGNQPQHF; cdr3_nt: TGTGCCAGCAGTTTAGGACAGGGGAATCAGCCCCAGCATTTT
j_call: TRBJ1-5; clone_size: -; d_call: -; v_call: TRBV12-5; cdr3_aa: CASGLVLSGPNQPQHF; cdr3_nt: TGTGCTAGTGGTTTGGTACTTTCAGGTCCCAATCAGCCCCAGCATTTT
j_call: TRBJ1-1; clone_size: -; d_call: TRBD1; v_call: TRBV5-4; cdr3_aa: CASSLPGQGRTEAFF; cdr3_nt: TGTGCCAGCAGCTTGCCCGGACAGGGAAGGACTGAAGCTTTCTTT
j_call: TRBJ2-2; clone_size: once; d_call: TRBD2; v_call: TRBV30; cdr3_aa: CAWGSGRAAGELFF; cdr3_nt: TGTGCCTGGGGTAGCGGGAGGGCCGCCGGGGAGCTGTTTTTT
j_call: TRBJ2-3; clone_size: -; d_call: TRBD2; v_call: TRBV7-9; cdr3_aa: CASSLAGSGGNTDTQYF; cdr3_nt: TGTGCCAGCAGCTTAGCCGGTAGCGGGGGAAACACAGATACGCAGTATTTT
j_call: TRBJ2-3; clone_size: -; d_call: TRBD2; v_call: TRBV11-2; cdr3_aa: CASSLGLAGNTDTQYF; cdr3_nt: TGTGCCAGCAGCTTAGGACTAGCGGGGAACACAGATACGCAGTATTTT
j_call: TRBJ1-1; clone_size: -; d_call: -; v_call: TRBV6-2/TRBV6-3; cdr3_aa: CASSFSPPRQNTEAFF; cdr3_nt: TGTGCCAGCAGTTTTTCTCCACCGCGACAGAACACTGAAGCTTTCTTT
j_call: TRBJ2-1; clone_size: -; d_call: -; v_call: TRBV7-2; cdr3_aa: CASSYAGRHNEQFF; cdr3_nt: TGTGCCAGCAGCTATGCGGGACGCCACAATGAGCAGTTCTTC
j_call: TRBJ2-5; clone_size: -; d_call: TRBD1; v_call: TRBV7-9; cdr3_aa: CASSLDGVPQGVGYF; cdr3_nt: TGTGCCAGCAGCTTAGACGGAGTTCCGCAGGGGGTAGGGTACTTC
j_call: TRBJ2-1; clone_size: -; d_call: TRBD2; v_call: TRBV9; cdr3_aa: CASSGSGLSSYNEQFF; cdr3_nt: TGTGCCAGCAGCGGTAGCGGGCTAAGCTCCTACAATGAGCAGTTCTTC
j_call: TRBJ2-2; clone_size: -; d_call: -; v_call: TRBV6-5; cdr3_aa: CASTRVVGDTGELFF; cdr3_nt: TGTGCCAGCACTCGAGTTGTGGGAGACACCGGGGAGCTGTTTTTT
j_call: TRBJ2-3; clone_size: -; d_call: TRBD1; v_call: TRBV18; cdr3_aa: CASSRDRVGPDTQYF; cdr3_nt: TGTGCCAGCTCACGGGACAGGGTGGGCCCAGATACGCAGTATTTT
j_call: TRBJ2-1; clone_size: -; d_call: TRBD2; v_call: TRBV29-1; cdr3_aa: CSVEESGTSGRIAYNEQFF; cdr3_nt: TGCAGCGTTGAAGAGTCGGGGACTAGCGGGAGGATCGCCTACAATGAGCAGTTCTTC
j_call: TRBJ1-2; clone_size: -; d_call: -; v_call: TRBV30; cdr3_aa: CAWTSQQGRGYTF; cdr3_nt: TGTGCCTGGACATCGCAACAGGGAAGAGGCTACACCTTC
j_call: TRBJ2-5; clone_size: -; d_call: TRBD1; v_call: TRBV18; cdr3_aa: CASSPEQGARETQYF; cdr3_nt: TGTGCCAGCTCACCAGAACAGGGGGCCCGAGAGACCCAGTACTTC
j_call: TRBJ2-3; clone_size: -; d_call: -; v_call: TRBV5-1; cdr3_aa: CASSLVPRGDTQYF; cdr3_nt: TGCGCCAGCAGCTTGGTGCCGAGGGGGGATACGCAGTATTTT